A single sample is the source of the 6 T cell receptor beta chains below, sequenced in a study of T cells in localized non-small cell lung cancer. Profiled with immunoSEQ multiplex PCR; TCRdb holds only in-frame clones, not every one. This table has approximately 52,000 clones, approximately 80% appearing once. Specimen: peripheral blood, collected before any cancer treatment. The receptors derive from a man between 40 and 69 years old with stage I squamous cell lung carcinoma.

The chain has TRBV30 and TRBJ2-7; 13 positions match TRBD2. There are 15 residues in the CDR3. Losses at the gene ends were 4 bases for V and 3 bases for J; bases not matched to a gene: 6. Germline V gene lookup returns CDR1 GTSNPN and CDR2 SVGIG (reference sequence). The CDR3 DNA follows: TGTGCCTGGAATCGTTGGACTAGCGGGGGCTACGAGCAGTACTTC. Residues: CAWNRWTSGGYEQYF. The full variable domain, with the rest looked up from reference TRBV30 and TRBJ2-7, is SQTIHQWPATLVQPVGSPLSLECTVEGTSNPNLYWYRQAAGRGLQLLFYSVGIGQISSEVPQNLSASRPQDRQFILSSKKLLLSDSGFYLCAWNRWTSGGYEQYFGPGTRLTVT.

The genes are TRBV4-3 and TRBJ1-6, with 8 bases matching TRBD1. This CDR3 is built from 17 residues. The V segment lost 0 bases and the J segment 5 bases; nucleotides outside the gene matches: 6. Germline V gene sequence: CDR1 LGHNA, CDR2 YSLEER. The CDR3 sequence: CASSQESHRGNNSPLHF. As DNA, the CDR3 is TGCGCCAGCAGCCAAGAATCTCACAGGGGGAATAATTCACCCCTCCACTTT.

The V and J genes are TRBV4-1 and TRBJ1-2; 9 bases are a match to TRBD1. Germline CDR1 is MGHRA and CDR2 is YSYEKL. The CDR3 spans 16 residues. Trimming cost V 4 bases and J 2 bases; bases outside gene matches: 8. The CDR3 bases are TGCGCCAGCAGCCGATCACAGGGGGCGGCAAACTATGGCTACACCTTC. Its protein is CASSRSQGAANYGYTF.

The chain couples TRBV5-1 to TRBJ2-5; D is possibly TRBD2 (5 bases). This CDR3 has 13 amino acids. Trimming took off 4 bases at V and 2 bases at J, with 9 bases between the two ends. Per germline, CDR1 SGHRS and CDR2 YFSETQ. CDR3 sequence (DNA): TGCGCCAGCAGCCCGGGAATACAAGAGACCCAGTACTTC. Its translation is CASSPGIQETQYF.

The chain links TRBV6-5 to TRBJ1-5; D call uncertain. With 5 bases removed from V and 4 bases from J, the gap between germline ends came to 12 bases. The germline CDR1 and CDR2 sequences are MNHEY and SVGAGI. The CDR3 covers 14 residues. CDR3 in DNA: TGTGCCAGCAGTCCTACGGGGTGGAATCAGCCCCAGCATTTT. This sequence encodes CASSPTGWNQPQHF.

The V and J genes are TRBV7-3 and TRBJ2-1; 16 bases agree with TRBD2. With 5 bases clipped from V and 10 bases from J, the junction kept 5 bases outside the gene matches. The V gene's germline CDR1 is SGHTA and CDR2 FQGTGA. The CDR3 consists of 15 residues. CDR3 DNA sequence: TGTGCCAGCAGCCCTGGGACTAGCGGGGGGGCCGAGCAGTTCTTC. Encoded protein: CASSPGTSGGAEQFF.